This T cell receptor (beta chain) is from a study of T cell repertoires in ileal Crohn's disease. Study at large: M6 samples are neoterminal ileum biopsies from postoperative colonoscopy.

The data were produced by immunoSEQ multiplex PCR, yet TCRdb's version contains in-frame clones alone and is incomplete. The repertoire has about 11,000 clones, roughly 80% of them found once; the top ten carry over 12%. The V and J ends lost 7 bases and 4 bases, in that order; junction bases with no gene match: 19. CDR1 is SGHNT, CDR2 YYREEE, per germline (reference sequence). The CDR3 contains 19 residues. Time point noted: neoterminal ileum biopsy at postoperative endoscopy, about 6 months after surgery. Sequenced material: ileal tissue. This rearrangement joins TRBV5-4 to TRBJ2-6; TRBD1 matches at 8 bases. This sequence originates from an adult with Crohn's disease. CDR3 sequence reads: CASHGFRTGIFGGANVLTF. CDR3 nucleotides: TGTGCCAGCCACGGATTTAGGACAGGGATCTTTGGAGGGGCCAACGTCCTGACTTTC.